A single TCR beta chain is shown here with its context. The antigen is undetermined. Repertoires were generated with immunoSEQ multiplex PCR, while TCRdb's copy carries only in-frame clones and drops some. The table shows tens of thousands of clones, with around 86% occurring only once. The data are from a study of T cell responses to AZD1222 COVID-19 vaccine. About the study: Second-dose intervals near 4 or 12 weeks were combined. Study observations and caveats: None of the repertoires were sampled until the peak T cell response had passed. Clonal diversity was possibly underestimated, and the donors were mostly white British, with more females. Among spike-specific TCRs, nearly half reportedly target unmutated variant regions.

CDR1 SNHLY and CDR2 FYNNEI come from the germline V gene. Trimming at V came to 6 bases and at J to 3 bases, leaving 11 bases not matched to a gene. The CDR3 totals 19 residues. Specimen: peripheral blood, collected on day 0 of AZD1222 vaccination. The sequence was obtained from an adult in good health. The chain joins TRBV2 to TRBJ2-6, with TRBD2 matching 13 bases. In nucleotides, the CDR3 is TGTGCCAGCAGAGGATGGACTAGCGGGGGACTTGGTGGGGCCAACGTCCTGACTTTC. Amino acids: CASRGWTSGGLGGANVLTF.